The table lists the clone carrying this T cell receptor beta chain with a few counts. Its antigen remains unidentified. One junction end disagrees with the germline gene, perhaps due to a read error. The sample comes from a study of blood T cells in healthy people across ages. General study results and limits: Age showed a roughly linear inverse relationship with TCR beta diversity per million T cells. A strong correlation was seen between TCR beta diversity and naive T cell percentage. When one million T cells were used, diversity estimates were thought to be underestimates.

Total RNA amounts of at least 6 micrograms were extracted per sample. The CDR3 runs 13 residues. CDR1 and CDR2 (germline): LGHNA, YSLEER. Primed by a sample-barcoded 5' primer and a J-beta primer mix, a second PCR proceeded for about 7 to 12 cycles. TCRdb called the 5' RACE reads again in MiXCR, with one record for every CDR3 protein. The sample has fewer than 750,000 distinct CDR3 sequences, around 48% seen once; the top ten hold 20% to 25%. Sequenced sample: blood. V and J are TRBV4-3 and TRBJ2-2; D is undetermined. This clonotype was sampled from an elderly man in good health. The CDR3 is CASTQDRTGELFF. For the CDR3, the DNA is TGCGCCAGCACCCAAGACCGCACCGGGGAGCTGTTTTTT.